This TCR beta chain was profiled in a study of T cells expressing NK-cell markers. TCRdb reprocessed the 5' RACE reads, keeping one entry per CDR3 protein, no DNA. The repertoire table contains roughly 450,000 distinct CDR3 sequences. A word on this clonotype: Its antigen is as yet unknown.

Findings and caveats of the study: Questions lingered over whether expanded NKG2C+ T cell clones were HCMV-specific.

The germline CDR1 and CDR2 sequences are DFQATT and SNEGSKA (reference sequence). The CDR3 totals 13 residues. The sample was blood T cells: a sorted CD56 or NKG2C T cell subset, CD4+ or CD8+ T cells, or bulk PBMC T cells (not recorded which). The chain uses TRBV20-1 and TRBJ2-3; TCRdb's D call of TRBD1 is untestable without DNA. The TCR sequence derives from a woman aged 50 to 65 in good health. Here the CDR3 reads CSSNQQGTDTQYF.